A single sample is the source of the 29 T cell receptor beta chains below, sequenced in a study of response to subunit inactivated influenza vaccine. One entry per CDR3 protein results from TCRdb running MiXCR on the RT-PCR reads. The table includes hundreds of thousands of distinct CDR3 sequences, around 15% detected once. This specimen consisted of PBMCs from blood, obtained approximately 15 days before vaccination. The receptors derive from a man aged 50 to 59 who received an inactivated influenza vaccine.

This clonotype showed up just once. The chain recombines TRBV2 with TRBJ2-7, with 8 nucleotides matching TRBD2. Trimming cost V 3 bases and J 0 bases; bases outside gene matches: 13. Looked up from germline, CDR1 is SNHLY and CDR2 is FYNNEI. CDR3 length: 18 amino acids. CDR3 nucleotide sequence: TGTGCCAGCAGTGAGGGACCGGGACTAGGATTTAGCTCCTACGAGCAGTACTTC. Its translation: CASSEGPGLGFSSYEQYF.

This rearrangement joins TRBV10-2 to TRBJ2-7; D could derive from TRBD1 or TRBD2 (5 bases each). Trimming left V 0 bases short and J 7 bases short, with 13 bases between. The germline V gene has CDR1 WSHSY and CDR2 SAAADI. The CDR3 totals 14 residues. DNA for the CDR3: TGCGCCAGCAGTGAGTCGGGACCGACTATGGAGCAGTACTTC. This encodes CASSESGPTMEQYF.

As DNA, the CDR3 is TGTGCCAGCAGCTTAGTTGGGAGGTCGCAGTATTTT. Encoded protein: CASSLVGRSQYF. The gene calls are TRBV7-8 and TRBJ2-3, with D possibly being TRBD2 (6 bases). V was cut by 1 base and J by 10 bases, with 9 bases left in between. Germline CDR1 and CDR2: SGHVS and FQNEAQ. This CDR3 is built from 12 residues.

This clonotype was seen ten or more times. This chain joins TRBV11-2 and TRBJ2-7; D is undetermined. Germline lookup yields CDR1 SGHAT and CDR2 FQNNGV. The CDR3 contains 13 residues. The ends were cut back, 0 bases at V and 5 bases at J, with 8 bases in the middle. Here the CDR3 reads CASSLDFRNEQYF. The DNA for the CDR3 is TGTGCCAGCAGCTTAGATTTTAGGAACGAGCAGTACTTC.

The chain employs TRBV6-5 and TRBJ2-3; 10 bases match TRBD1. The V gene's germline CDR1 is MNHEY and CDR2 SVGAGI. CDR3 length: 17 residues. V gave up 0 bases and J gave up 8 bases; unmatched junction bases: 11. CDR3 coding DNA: TGTGCCAGCAGTTACTCGATAACGGGACAGGGGACTGGTACGCAGTATTTT. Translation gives CASSYSITGQGTGTQYF.

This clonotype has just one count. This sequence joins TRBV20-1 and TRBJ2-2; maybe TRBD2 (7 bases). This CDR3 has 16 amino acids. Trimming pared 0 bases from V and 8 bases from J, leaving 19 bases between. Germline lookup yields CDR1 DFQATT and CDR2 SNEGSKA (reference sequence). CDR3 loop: CSARESSGTFLGELFF. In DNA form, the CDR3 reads TGCAGTGCTAGAGAGTCCAGCGGGACATTTCTAGGGGAGCTGTTTTTT.

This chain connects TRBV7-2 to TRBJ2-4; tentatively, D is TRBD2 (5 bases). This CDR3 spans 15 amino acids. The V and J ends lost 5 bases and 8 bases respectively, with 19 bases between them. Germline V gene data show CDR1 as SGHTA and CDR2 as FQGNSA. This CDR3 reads CASSAPSARRYIQYF. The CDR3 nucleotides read TGTGCCAGCAGCGCCCCTAGTGCCCGGAGGTACATTCAGTACTTC. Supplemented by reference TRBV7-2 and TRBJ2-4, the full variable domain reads GAGVSQSPSNKVTEKGKDVELRCDPISGHTALYWYRQSLGQGLEFLIYFQGNSAPDKSGLPSDRFSAERTGGSVSTLTIQRTQQEDSAVYLCASSAPSARRYIQYFGAGTRLSVL.

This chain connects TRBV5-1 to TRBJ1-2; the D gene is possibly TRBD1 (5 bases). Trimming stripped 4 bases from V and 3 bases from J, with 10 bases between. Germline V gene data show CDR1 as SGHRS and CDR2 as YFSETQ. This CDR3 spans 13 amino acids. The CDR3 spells CASSVDIHYGYTF. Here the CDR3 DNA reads TGCGCCAGCAGCGTGGACATACACTATGGCTACACCTTC.

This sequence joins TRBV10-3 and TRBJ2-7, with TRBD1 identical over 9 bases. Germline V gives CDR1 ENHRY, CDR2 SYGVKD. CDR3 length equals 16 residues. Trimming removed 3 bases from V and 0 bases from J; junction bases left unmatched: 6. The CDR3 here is CAISDPGQGSSYEQYF. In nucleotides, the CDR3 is TGTGCCATCAGTGACCCTGGACAGGGGAGCTCCTACGAGCAGTACTTC.

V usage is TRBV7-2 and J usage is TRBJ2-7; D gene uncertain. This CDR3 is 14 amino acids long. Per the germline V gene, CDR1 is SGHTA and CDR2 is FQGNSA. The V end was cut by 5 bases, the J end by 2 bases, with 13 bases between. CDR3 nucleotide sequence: TGTGCCAGCAGCCCGCGTCCGGTAACCTACGAGCAGTACTTC. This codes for CASSPRPVTYEQYF. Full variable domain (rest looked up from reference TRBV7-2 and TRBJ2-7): GAGVSQSPSNKVTEKGKDVELRCDPISGHTALYWYRQSLGQGLEFLIYFQGNSAPDKSGLPSDRFSAERTGGSVSTLTIQRTQQEDSAVYLCASSPRPVTYEQYFGPGTRLTVT.

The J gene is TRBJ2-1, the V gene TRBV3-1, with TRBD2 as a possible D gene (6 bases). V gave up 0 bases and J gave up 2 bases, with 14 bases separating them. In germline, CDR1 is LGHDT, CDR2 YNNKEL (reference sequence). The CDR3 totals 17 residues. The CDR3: CASSQDPPTSPYNEQFF. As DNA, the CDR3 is TGTGCCAGCAGCCAAGATCCCCCGACTAGTCCCTACAATGAGCAGTTCTTC.

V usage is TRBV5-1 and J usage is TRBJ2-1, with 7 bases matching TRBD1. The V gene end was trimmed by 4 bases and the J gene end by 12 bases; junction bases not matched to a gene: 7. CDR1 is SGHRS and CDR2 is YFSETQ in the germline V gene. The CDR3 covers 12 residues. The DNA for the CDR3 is TGCGCCAGCAGCCCACAGGGGTTTGGGCAGTTCTTC. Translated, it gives CASSPQGFGQFF.

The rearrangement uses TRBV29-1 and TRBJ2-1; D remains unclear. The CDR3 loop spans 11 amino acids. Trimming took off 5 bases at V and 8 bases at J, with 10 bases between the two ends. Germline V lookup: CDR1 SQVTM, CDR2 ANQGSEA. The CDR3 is CSVYSSDEQFF. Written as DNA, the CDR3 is TGCAGCGTTTACAGTTCCGATGAGCAGTTCTTC.

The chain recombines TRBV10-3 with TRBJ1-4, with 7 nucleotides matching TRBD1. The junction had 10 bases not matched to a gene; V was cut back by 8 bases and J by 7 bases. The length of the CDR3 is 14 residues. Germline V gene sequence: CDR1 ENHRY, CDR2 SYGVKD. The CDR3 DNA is TGTGCCATCCGCCCTCAGGGGGAGGGTGAAAAACTGTTTTTT. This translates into CAIRPQGEGEKLFF.

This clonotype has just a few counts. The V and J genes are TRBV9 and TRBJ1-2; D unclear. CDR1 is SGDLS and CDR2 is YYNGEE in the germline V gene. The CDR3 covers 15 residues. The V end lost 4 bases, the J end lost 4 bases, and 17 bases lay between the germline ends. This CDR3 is CASSLGSPSGYGYTF. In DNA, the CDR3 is TGTGCCAGCAGCCTCGGTTCGCCGAGTGGCTATGGCTACACCTTC.

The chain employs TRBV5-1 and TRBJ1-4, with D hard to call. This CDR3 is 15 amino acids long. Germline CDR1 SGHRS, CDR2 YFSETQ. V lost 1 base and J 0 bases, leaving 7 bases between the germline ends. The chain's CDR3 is CASSLLGTTNEKLFF. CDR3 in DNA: TGCGCCAGCAGCTTGTTGGGAACAACTAATGAAAAACTGTTTTTT.

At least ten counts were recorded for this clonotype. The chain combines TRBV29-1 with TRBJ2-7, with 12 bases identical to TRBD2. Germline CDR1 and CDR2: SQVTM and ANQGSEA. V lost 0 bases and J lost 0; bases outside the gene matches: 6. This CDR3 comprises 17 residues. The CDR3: CSVEDHQTSGSSYEQYF. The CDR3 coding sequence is TGCAGCGTTGAAGATCACCAGACTAGCGGGAGCTCCTACGAGCAGTACTTC.

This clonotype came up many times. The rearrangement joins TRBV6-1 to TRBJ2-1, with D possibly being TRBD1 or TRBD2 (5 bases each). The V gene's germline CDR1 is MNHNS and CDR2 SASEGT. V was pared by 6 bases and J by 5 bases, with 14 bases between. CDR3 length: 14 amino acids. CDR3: CASSHGTVNNEQFF. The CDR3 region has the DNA TGTGCCAGCAGCCACGGGACGGTGAACAATGAGCAGTTCTTC.

The CDR3 DNA reads as TGTGCCAGCAGAAGCGGGGGGCTTGGCAATGAGCAGTTCTTC. Translation gives CASRSGGLGNEQFF. The J gene is TRBJ2-1, the V gene TRBV7-2; 9 bases are a match to TRBD2. J lost 6 bases, V lost 6 bases, and 6 bases had no gene match. CDR1 and CDR2 from the germline V gene are SGHTA and FQGNSA. The CDR3 runs 14 residues.

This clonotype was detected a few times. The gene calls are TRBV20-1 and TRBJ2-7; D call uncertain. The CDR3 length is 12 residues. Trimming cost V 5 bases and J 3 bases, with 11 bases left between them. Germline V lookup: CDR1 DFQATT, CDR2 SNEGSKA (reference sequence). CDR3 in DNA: TGCAGTGCTCTTATTGACGGCTACGAGCAGTACTTC. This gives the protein CSALIDGYEQYF.

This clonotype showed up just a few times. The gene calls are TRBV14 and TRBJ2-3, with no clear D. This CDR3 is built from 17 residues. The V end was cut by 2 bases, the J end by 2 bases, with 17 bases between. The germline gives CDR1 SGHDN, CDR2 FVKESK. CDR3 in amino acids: CASSQRTRASYTDTQYF. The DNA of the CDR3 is TGTGCCAGCAGCCAAAGGACCCGGGCTTCATACACAGATACGCAGTATTTT.

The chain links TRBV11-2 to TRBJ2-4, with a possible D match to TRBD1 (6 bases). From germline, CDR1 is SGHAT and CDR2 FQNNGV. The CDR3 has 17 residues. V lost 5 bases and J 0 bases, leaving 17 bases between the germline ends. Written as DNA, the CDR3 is TGTGCCAGCAGCACATACCGGGACACCGGAGCCAAAAACATTCAGTACTTC. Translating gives CASSTYRDTGAKNIQYF.

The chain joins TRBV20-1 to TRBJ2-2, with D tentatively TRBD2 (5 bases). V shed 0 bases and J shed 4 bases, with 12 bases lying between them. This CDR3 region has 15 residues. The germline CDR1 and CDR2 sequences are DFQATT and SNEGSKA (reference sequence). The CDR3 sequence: CSARDAGRGTGELFF. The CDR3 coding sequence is TGCAGTGCTAGAGATGCGGGTCGGGGCACCGGGGAGCTGTTTTTT.

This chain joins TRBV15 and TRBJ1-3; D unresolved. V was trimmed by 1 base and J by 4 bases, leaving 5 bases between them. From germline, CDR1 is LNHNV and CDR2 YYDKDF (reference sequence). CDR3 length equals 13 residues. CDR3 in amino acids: CATSRAEGNTIYF. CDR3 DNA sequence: TGTGCCACCAGCAGAGCTGAAGGAAACACCATATATTTT. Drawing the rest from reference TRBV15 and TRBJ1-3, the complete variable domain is DAMVIQNPRYQVTQFGKPVTLSCSQTLNHNVMYWYQQKSSQAPKLLFHYYDKDFNNEADTPDNFQSRRPNTSFCFLDIRSPGLGDTAMYLCATSRAEGNTIYFGEGSWLTVV.

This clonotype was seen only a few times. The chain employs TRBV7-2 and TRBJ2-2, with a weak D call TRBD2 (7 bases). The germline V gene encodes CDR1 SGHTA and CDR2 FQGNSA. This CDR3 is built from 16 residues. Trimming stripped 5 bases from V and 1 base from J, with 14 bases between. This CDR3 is CASSPMGGGNTGELFF. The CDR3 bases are TGTGCCAGCAGCCCAATGGGAGGGGGGAACACCGGGGAGCTGTTTTTT.

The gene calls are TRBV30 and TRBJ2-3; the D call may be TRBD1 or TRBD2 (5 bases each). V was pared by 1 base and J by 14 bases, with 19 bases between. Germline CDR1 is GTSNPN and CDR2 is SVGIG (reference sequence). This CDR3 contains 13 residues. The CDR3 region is CAWSARDPLKGYF. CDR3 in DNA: TGTGCCTGGAGTGCTCGGGACCCCCTAAAGGGGTATTTT.

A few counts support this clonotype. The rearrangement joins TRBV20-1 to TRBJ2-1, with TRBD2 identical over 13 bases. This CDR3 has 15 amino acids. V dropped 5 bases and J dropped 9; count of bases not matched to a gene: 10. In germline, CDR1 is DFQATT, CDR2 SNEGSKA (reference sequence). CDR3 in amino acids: CSAGGLAGQGGEQFF. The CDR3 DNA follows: TGCAGTGCTGGGGGACTAGCGGGGCAGGGTGGTGAGCAGTTCTTC.

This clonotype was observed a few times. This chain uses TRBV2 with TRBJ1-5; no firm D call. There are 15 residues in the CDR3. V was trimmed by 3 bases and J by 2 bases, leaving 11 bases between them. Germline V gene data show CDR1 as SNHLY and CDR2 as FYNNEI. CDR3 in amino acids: CASSDGQRRNQPQHF. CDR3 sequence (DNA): TGTGCCAGCAGTGATGGGCAGAGACGCAATCAGCCCCAGCATTTT. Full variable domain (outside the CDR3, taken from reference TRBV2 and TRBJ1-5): EPEVTQTPSHQVTQMGQEVILRCVPISNHLYFYWYRQILGQKVEFLVSFYNNEISEKSEIFDDQFSVERPDGSNFTLKIRSTKLEDSAMYFCASSDGQRRNQPQHFGDGTRLSIL.

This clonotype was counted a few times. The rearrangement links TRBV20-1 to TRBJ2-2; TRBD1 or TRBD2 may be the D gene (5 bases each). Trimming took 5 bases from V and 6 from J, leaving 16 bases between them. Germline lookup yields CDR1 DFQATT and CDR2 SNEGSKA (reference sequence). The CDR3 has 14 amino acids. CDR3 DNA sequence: TGCAGTGCTGGGAGTGGGGGTTACTCCGGGGAGCTGTTTTTT. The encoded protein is CSAGSGGYSGELFF.